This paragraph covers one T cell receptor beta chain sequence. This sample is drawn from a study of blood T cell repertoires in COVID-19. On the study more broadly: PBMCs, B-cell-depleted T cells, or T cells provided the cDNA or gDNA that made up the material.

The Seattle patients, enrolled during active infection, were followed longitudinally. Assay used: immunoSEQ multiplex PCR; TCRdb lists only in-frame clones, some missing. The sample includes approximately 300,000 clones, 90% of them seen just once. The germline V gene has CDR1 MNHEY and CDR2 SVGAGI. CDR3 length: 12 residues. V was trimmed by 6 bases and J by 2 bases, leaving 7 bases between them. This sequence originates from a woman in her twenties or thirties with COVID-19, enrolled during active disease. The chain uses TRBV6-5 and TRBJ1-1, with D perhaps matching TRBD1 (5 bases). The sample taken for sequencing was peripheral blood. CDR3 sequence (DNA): TGTGCCAGCAGGACAGTTAACACTGAAGCTTTCTTT. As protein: CASRTVNTEAFF.